This T cell receptor (beta chain) was profiled in a study of blood T cell repertoires in COVID-19. Study-wide background: In each case, the material was cDNA or gDNA derived from T cells, B-cell-depleted T cells, or PBMCs.

Repertoires were generated with immunoSEQ multiplex PCR, while TCRdb's copy carries only in-frame clones and drops some. Of 80,000 to 100,000 clones in the sample, around nine tenths were seen once. The germline V and J ends were trimmed by 3 bases and 8 bases, with 16 bases remaining between them. Germline CDR1 MGHRA, CDR2 YSYEKL. The CDR3 extends over 14 amino acids. Input material: peripheral blood. The chain has TRBV4-1 and TRBJ1-2; D is uncertain. This TCR was sampled from a man aged 55 to 69 with acute or convalescent COVID-19. CDR3 protein: CASSHESHLRGYTF. For the CDR3, the DNA is TGCGCCAGCAGCCACGAAAGCCACTTACGGGGCTACACCTTC.